The clone carrying this T cell receptor (beta chain) was seen a handful of times. Trimming left V 0 bases short and J 7 bases short, with 16 bases between. Germline V lookup: CDR1 SEHNR, CDR2 FQNEAQ (reference sequence). The CDR3 sequence is 15 residues long. The data are from a study of neoadjuvant anti-PD-1 for oral cavity cancer. Study-wide background: Patients mostly received three to four biweekly nivolumab doses at 3 mg/kg before surgery. Around day 43, patients without progression received a fourth nivolumab dose before surgery.

Blood libraries mostly used roughly 500 ng genomic DNA, six replicates each. Profiled with immunoSEQ multiplex PCR; TCRdb holds only in-frame clones, not every one. Of roughly 14,000 clones detected, 60% to 80% appear once; the ten largest clones hold roughly 2.5%. Stated time point: after neoadjuvant nivolumab, at surgical resection. The patients had HPV-negative, locally advanced oral cavity squamous cell carcinoma. This chain connects TRBV7-9 to TRBJ2-7; possible D gene TRBD1, 5 bases. This TCR came from a person aged 40 to 85 with oral cavity squamous cell carcinoma. This specimen was PBMCs, taken after nivolumab (anti-PD-1) treatment. Here the CDR3 DNA reads TGTGCCAGCAGCTTAGCGCGGTCAGGGTTTGGAGAGCAGTACTTC. Translated: CASSLARSGFGEQYF.